Below are 21 T cell receptor beta chains sequenced from a single sample in a study of blood T cell repertoires in COVID-19. The repertoire was sequenced with immunoSEQ multiplex PCR; TCRdb's copy has only in-frame clones and lacks some. The sample lists hundreds of thousands of clones; 87% were seen once. The sequenced material came from PBMCs or T cells enriched from blood (not recorded which). Source of these receptors: a woman aged 25-40 years who had recovered from COVID-19.

This sequence joins TRBV19 and TRBJ1-4; D is ambiguous. The CDR3 spans 14 residues. The V gene lost 3 bases and the J gene lost 8 bases, with 13 bases spanning the gap. Germline loops: CDR1 LNHDA, CDR2 SQIVND (reference sequence). CDR3 sequence (DNA): TGTGCCAGTAGTATCCAGCTCCGAGGAGAAAAACTGTTTTTT. Translating it yields CASSIQLRGEKLFF.

V is TRBV29-1 and J is TRBJ2-7; the match to TRBD1 covers 7 bases. CDR1 and CDR2 (germline): SQVTM, ANQGSEA. J was trimmed by 0 bases and V by 7 bases; bases with no gene match: 15. The CDR3 consists of 16 residues. The CDR3 sequence: CSASLYRQGSSYEQYF. CDR3 DNA sequence: TGCAGCGCAAGCTTATATCGACAGGGAAGCTCCTACGAGCAGTACTTC.

CDR3 loop: CASSRLAGDLTDTQYF. DNA of the CDR3: TGTGCCAGTAGCAGACTAGCGGGAGATCTCACAGATACGCAGTATTTT. The J gene is TRBJ2-3, the V gene TRBV19; 12 bases align to TRBD2. The CDR3 totals 16 residues. Germline loops: CDR1 LNHDA, CDR2 SQIVND (reference sequence). J gave up 2 bases and V 6 bases, and 6 bases lay outside the gene matches.

The chain employs TRBV4-2 and TRBJ2-7; 9 nucleotides line up with TRBD2. The CDR3 runs to 15 residues. Losses at the gene ends were 0 bases for V and 6 bases for J; bases not matched to a gene: 6. CDR1 is LGHNA, CDR2 YNFKEQ, per germline. CDR3 bases: TGTGCCAGCAGCCAAGATCGGACTAGCGTGAGCGAGCAGTACTTC. Translated, it gives CASSQDRTSVSEQYF.

The chain is built from TRBV4-1 and TRBJ2-1; 7 nucleotides match TRBD2. V shed 0 bases and J 0 bases; nucleotides not matched to a gene: 8. Germline CDR1 is MGHRA and CDR2 is YSYEKL. The CDR3 covers 18 residues. This CDR3 reads CASSQDWAGAHSYNEQFF. CDR3 nucleotides: TGCGCCAGCAGCCAAGATTGGGCGGGAGCCCACTCCTACAATGAGCAGTTCTTC.

This chain connects TRBV11-2 to TRBJ1-3; TRBD1 agrees at 8 bases. CDR3 length: 16 residues. V lost 4 bases and J lost 0; bases outside the gene matches: 5. Germline CDR1 reads SGHAT; CDR2 reads FQNNGV. The CDR3 DNA is TGTGCCAGCAGCTCTTACAGGGGGAGCTCTGGAAACACCATATATTTT. It translates to CASSSYRGSSGNTIYF.

The chain carries TRBV10-3 and TRBJ1-3; 8 nucleotides agree with TRBD1. The V gene end was trimmed by 6 bases and the J gene end by 10 bases; junction bases not matched to a gene: 8. The CDR3 is made up of 13 amino acids. Per germline, CDR1 ENHRY and CDR2 SYGVKD. The CDR3 protein is CAISGSTGGTIYF. The CDR3 DNA follows: TGTGCCATCAGCGGGTCTACAGGGGGTACCATATATTTT.

The gene calls are TRBV18 and TRBJ2-1; 7 bases line up with TRBD1. Per the germline V gene, CDR1 is KGHSH and CDR2 is LQKENI. There are 13 residues in the CDR3. Trimming removed 5 bases from V and 4 bases from J; junction bases left unmatched: 2. In DNA form, the CDR3 reads TGTGCCAGCTCAACGACAGGGTACAATGAGCAGTTCTTC. It yields the protein CASSTTGYNEQFF.

The V call is TRBV5-1, the J call TRBJ1-1; possible D gene TRBD1, 6 bases. The CDR3 length is 15 residues. With 6 bases removed from V and 4 bases from J, the gap between germline ends came to 19 bases. Germline loops: CDR1 SGHRS, CDR2 YFSETQ. The CDR3 DNA is TGCGCCAGCAACTGGAGGGGGGGGACGAGCACTGAAGCTTTCTTT. Its protein is CASNWRGGTSTEAFF. Looking up the rest from reference TRBV5-1 and TRBJ1-1 gives the full variable domain: KAGVTQTPRYLIKTRGQQVTLSCSPISGHRSVSWYQQTPGQGLQFLFEYFSETQRNKGNFPGRFSGRQFSNSRSEMNVSTLELGDSALYLCASNWRGGTSTEAFFGQGTRLTVV.

This clone has just one count. The genes are TRBV7-6 and TRBJ2-4, with 12 bases aligning to TRBD1. This CDR3 is built from 15 residues. With 5 bases clipped from V and 8 bases from J, the junction kept 7 bases outside the gene matches. CDR1 is SGHVS, CDR2 FNYEAQ, per germline. CDR3 residues: CASSRGTGGVYIQYF. The CDR3 DNA reads TGTGCCAGCAGCCGTGGGACAGGGGGCGTATACATTCAGTACTTC.

This clone was counted a few times. The chain carries TRBV5-1 and TRBJ1-3; D unresolved. This CDR3 spans 13 amino acids. Trimming pared 4 bases from V and 4 bases from J, leaving 9 bases between. The germline V gene encodes CDR1 SGHRS and CDR2 YFSETQ. The CDR3: CASSAPGGNTIYF. CDR3 sequence (DNA): TGCGCCAGCAGCGCTCCGGGGGGAAACACCATATATTTT.

The chain recombines TRBV7-2 with TRBJ2-7, with a possible D match to TRBD1 (6 bases). The V end lost 3 bases, the J end lost 5 bases, and 11 bases lay between the germline ends. CDR1 is SGHTA and CDR2 is FQGNSA in the germline V gene. The CDR3 runs to 13 residues. CDR3 DNA: TGTGCCAGCAGCTTTAGCAGGGGCAACGAGCAGTACTTC. Its protein is CASSFSRGNEQYF.

For the CDR3, the DNA is TGTGCCACCAGTGATTTTCAGGGATCTGACGAGCAGTACTTC. It yields the protein CATSDFQGSDEQYF. The V gene is TRBV24-1, the J gene TRBJ2-7; TRBD1 might be the D (5 bases). CDR1 and CDR2 (germline): KGHDR, SFDVKD. The CDR3 spans 14 residues. V was clipped by 1 base and J by 5 bases, with 11 bases between them.

The V and J genes are TRBV5-8 and TRBJ2-7; a possible D gene is TRBD2 (6 bases). Germline assignment: CDR1 SGHTS and CDR2 YDEGEE. This CDR3 is built from 14 residues. The ends were cut back, 3 bases at V and 3 bases at J, with 13 bases in the middle. CDR3 nucleotides: TGTGCCAGCAGCTCGCGCGGGGTCAGCTACGAGCAGTACTTC. This translates into CASSSRGVSYEQYF.

The chain recombines TRBV28 with TRBJ2-7, with a tentative D call TRBD2 (6 bases). The ends were cut back, 5 bases at V and 6 bases at J, with 17 bases in the middle. Germline values: CDR1 MDHEN, CDR2 SYDVKM. The CDR3 covers 14 residues. This CDR3 is CASSLGRELLEQYF. As DNA, the CDR3 is TGTGCCAGCAGTCTTGGGCGGGAACTCCTCGAGCAGTACTTC. Full variable domain (remainder filled in from reference TRBV28 and TRBJ2-7): DVKVTQSSRYLVKRTGEKVFLECVQDMDHENMFWYRQDPGLGLRLIYFSYDVKMKEKGDIPEGYSVSREKKERFSLILESASTNQTSMYLCASSLGRELLEQYFGPGTRLTVT.

The CDR3 region is CATSPGTVNEKLFF. The CDR3 nucleotides read TGTGCCACAAGTCCCGGGACAGTTAACGAAAAACTGTTTTTT. This chain connects TRBV24-1 to TRBJ1-4; TRBD1 matches 7 bases. Germline-derived CDR1 and CDR2 are KGHDR and SFDVKD. CDR3 length: 14 amino acids. The junction had 12 bases not matched to a gene; V was cut back by 10 bases and J by 8 bases.

This clone was observed a single time. The J gene is TRBJ1-1, the V gene TRBV5-1; a weak D match, TRBD1 (5 bases). In germline, CDR1 is SGHRS, CDR2 YFSETQ. The CDR3 contains 15 residues. Trimming removed 0 bases from V and 4 bases from J, with 13 bases in between. The DNA of the CDR3 is TGCGCCAGCAGCTTGGAAGAGGGGAGGTCCACTGAAGCTTTCTTT. Residues: CASSLEEGRSTEAFF. Complete variable domain (other parts from reference TRBV5-1 and TRBJ1-1): KAGVTQTPRYLIKTRGQQVTLSCSPISGHRSVSWYQQTPGQGLQFLFEYFSETQRNKGNFPGRFSGRQFSNSRSEMNVSTLELGDSALYLCASSLEEGRSTEAFFGQGTRLTVV.

The chain has TRBV9 and TRBJ2-7, with a weak D call TRBD2 (5 bases). The V end lost 7 bases, the J end lost 3 bases, and 17 bases lay between the germline ends. This CDR3 spans 14 amino acids. From germline, CDR1 is SGDLS and CDR2 YYNGEE. DNA of the CDR3: TGTGCCAGCTCTCTCCATGATCGGGGCTACGAGCAGTACTTC. This translates into CASSLHDRGYEQYF.

V is TRBV7-2 and J is TRBJ1-5, with 8 bases fitting TRBD1. Germline V CDR1 and CDR2: SGHTA, FQGNSA. Germline trimming cut 2 bases from V and 9 bases from J; bases unmatched to any gene: 12. The CDR3 extends over 16 amino acids. CDR3 loop: CASSLIGTGSPRPQHF. The CDR3, as DNA: TGTGCCAGCAGCTTAATAGGGACAGGTTCTCCTCGGCCCCAGCATTTT.

The genes are TRBV7-2 and TRBJ2-1, with 12 bases matching TRBD2. Germline V gene data show CDR1 as SGHTA and CDR2 as FQGNSA. The CDR3 runs to 14 residues. V dropped 5 bases and J dropped 7; count of bases not matched to a gene: 3. CDR3 coding DNA: TGTGCCAGCAGCACCGGACTAGCGGGGAATGAGCAGTTCTTC. It codes for CASSTGLAGNEQFF.

V usage is TRBV4-1 and J usage is TRBJ2-2; no reliable D call. In germline, CDR1 is MGHRA, CDR2 YSYEKL. Trimming removed 4 bases from V and 7 bases from J, with 19 bases in between. The CDR3 extends over 16 amino acids. The CDR3 sequence is CASSPSPVPGYGELFF. The CDR3 DNA reads as TGCGCCAGCAGCCCCTCACCTGTCCCGGGTTACGGGGAGCTGTTTTTT.